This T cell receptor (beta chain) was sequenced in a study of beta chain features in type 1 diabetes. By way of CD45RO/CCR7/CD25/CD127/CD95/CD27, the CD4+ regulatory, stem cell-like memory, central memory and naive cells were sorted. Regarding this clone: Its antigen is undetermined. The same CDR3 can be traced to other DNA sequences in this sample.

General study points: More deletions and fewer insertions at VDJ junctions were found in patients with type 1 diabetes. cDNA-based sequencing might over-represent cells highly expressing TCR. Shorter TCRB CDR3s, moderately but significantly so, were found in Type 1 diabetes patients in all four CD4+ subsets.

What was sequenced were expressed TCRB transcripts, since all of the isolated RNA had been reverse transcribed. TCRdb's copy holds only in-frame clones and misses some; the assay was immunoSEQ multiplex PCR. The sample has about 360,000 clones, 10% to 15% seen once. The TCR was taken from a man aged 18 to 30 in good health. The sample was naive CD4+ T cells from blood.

The CDR3 region has the DNA TGTGCCTGGAGTCTGACAGACAATCAGCCCCAGCATTTT. Translation: CAWSLTDNQPQHF. The rearrangement links TRBV30 to TRBJ1-5, with D perhaps TRBD1 (5 bases). Per germline, CDR1 GTSNPN and CDR2 SVGIG (reference sequence). This CDR3 is built from 13 residues. V was shortened by 2 bases and J by 3 bases, with 8 bases between the two germline ends.